This is a list of T cell receptor beta chains from one sample in a study of T cell responses to AZD1222 COVID-19 vaccine. The table came from immunoSEQ multiplex PCR; TCRdb's copy has only in-frame clones and leaves some out. The sample has 90,000 to 120,000 clones; more than 70% are singletons. Material: peripheral blood, obtained on day 0 of MenACWY control vaccination. These receptors were collected from an adult in good health. CDR3s leave out the opening cysteine and the closing phenylalanine or tryptophan.

v_gene: TRBV7-2; CDR3aa: ASSFHGTQNTIY
v_gene: TRBV11-2; CDR3aa: ASSLLNLLTGANVLT
v_gene: TRBV4-2; CDR3aa: ASSQVGLRGSSYNSPLH
v_gene: TRBV27; CDR3aa: ASRPTTGGYTEAF
v_gene: TRBV7-2; CDR3aa: ASSPHNQPQH
v_gene: TRBV6-6; CDR3aa: ASSTYEVVQPQH
v_gene: TRBV27; CDR3aa: ASSFMTATDTQY
v_gene: TRBV10-2; CDR3aa: ASSESISSGHRDNEQF
v_gene: TRBV5-1; CDR3aa: ASSLAYEQY
v_gene: TRBV30; CDR3aa: AWGGGGGAF
v_gene: TRBV27; CDR3aa: ASRRAGTAGNEKLF
v_gene: TRBV28; CDR3aa: ASSHYRWGPLYGYT
v_gene: TRBV29-1; CDR3aa: SVAGGRYEQY
v_gene: TRBV7-9; CDR3aa: ASSLTSPLDTQY
v_gene: TRBV27; CDR3aa: ASSMLGQETQY
v_gene: TRBV28; CDR3aa: ASSFFDTGLGASRNEKLF
v_gene: TRBV27; CDR3aa: ASSSIRGLGSYEQY
v_gene: TRBV7-9; CDR3aa: ASSLALAGNTEAF
v_gene: TRBV3-1/TRBV3-2; CDR3aa: ASSQGAGQSYGYT
v_gene: TRBV3-1/TRBV3-2; CDR3aa: ASSQERGRGHEQY
v_gene: TRBV30; CDR3aa: AWSVHLQETQY
v_gene: TRBV29-1; CDR3aa: STKGPSYEQY
v_gene: TRBV2; CDR3aa: ASRGVGGYT